The sequence of this T cell receptor beta chain was determined in a study of blood T cell repertoires in COVID-19. Repertoires were generated with immunoSEQ multiplex PCR, while TCRdb's copy carries only in-frame clones and drops some. The table lists approximately 150,000 clones, about nine tenths of them singletons. Germline CDR1 reads SGHTA; CDR2 reads FQGNSA. The CDR3 runs to 12 residues. The ends were cut back, 3 bases at V and 0 bases at J, with 3 bases in the middle. This clone was counted only a few times. The chain recombines TRBV7-2 with TRBJ2-7; D ambiguous. The clonotype was recovered from a man aged 50 or older who had recovered from COVID-19. The sequenced sample consisted of peripheral blood. This CDR3 reads CASSFRSYEQYF. DNA of the CDR3: TGTGCCAGCAGCTTCCGCTCCTACGAGCAGTACTTC.